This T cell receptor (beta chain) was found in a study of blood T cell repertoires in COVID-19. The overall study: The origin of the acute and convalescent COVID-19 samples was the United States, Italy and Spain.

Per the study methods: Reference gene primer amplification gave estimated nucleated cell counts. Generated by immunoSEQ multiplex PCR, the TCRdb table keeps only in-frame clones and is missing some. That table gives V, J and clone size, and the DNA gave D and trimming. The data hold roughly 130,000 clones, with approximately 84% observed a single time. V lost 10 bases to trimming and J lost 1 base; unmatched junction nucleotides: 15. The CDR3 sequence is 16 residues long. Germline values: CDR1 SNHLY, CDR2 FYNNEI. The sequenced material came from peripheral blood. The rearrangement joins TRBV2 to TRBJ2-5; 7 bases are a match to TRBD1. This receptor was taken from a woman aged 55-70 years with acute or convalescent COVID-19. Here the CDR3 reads CATTRGQLRVQETQYF. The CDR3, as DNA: TGTGCCACCACGAGGGGACAGCTTCGGGTCCAAGAGACCCAGTACTTC.